This T cell receptor (beta chain) is from a study of T cell responses to AZD1222 COVID-19 vaccine. The CDR3 has 17 residues. J lost 1 base, V lost 3 bases, and 4 bases had no gene match. CDR1 SEHNR and CDR2 FQNEAQ come from the germline V gene (reference sequence). TCRdb's table, derived via immunoSEQ multiplex PCR, lists solely in-frame clones and lacks some. The table records about 130,000 clones, 80% to 90% of them present only once. The source is an adult who received the AZD1222 COVID-19 vaccine. Sequencing was performed on peripheral blood, taken 28 days after the second AZD1222 dose. V is TRBV7-9 and J is TRBJ2-3; 13 positions agree with TRBD2. The CDR3, as DNA: TGTGCCAGCAGCTTTCCACTAGCGGGGGGGGGCACAGATACGCAGTATTTT. It translates to CASSFPLAGGGTDTQYF.